The 21 T cell receptor beta chains presented below share a single source sample, sequenced in a study of blood T cell repertoires in COVID-19. Clones were sequenced by immunoSEQ multiplex PCR, and TCRdb holds only the in-frame ones, with some missing. The data show about 280,000 clones, roughly 87% seen once. The sequencing sample was made of PBMCs or T cells enriched from blood (not recorded which). The receptor set was obtained from a woman between 25 and 40 years old who had recovered from COVID-19.

CDR3 sequence: CASSPGSAEAFF. The CDR3 bases are TGTGCCAGCTCACCGGGCTCTGCGGAAGCTTTCTTT. The chain uses TRBV18 and TRBJ1-1; D is ambiguous. The germline V gene has CDR1 KGHSH and CDR2 LQKENI. This CDR3 is built from 12 residues. V was cut by 3 bases and J by 8 bases, with 10 bases left in between.

V and J are TRBV10-3 and TRBJ1-1; 7 bases agree with TRBD1. Trimming cost V 6 bases and J 5 bases; bases outside gene matches: 6. The CDR3 totals 13 residues. The V gene's germline CDR1 is ENHRY and CDR2 SYGVKD. The CDR3 sequence: CAIRQTGDTEAFF. As DNA, the CDR3 is TGTGCCATCAGGCAAACAGGGGATACTGAAGCTTTCTTT.

J is TRBJ1-1 and V is TRBV7-9; 9 bases align to TRBD1. V lost 5 bases and J lost 7; bases outside the gene matches: 5. Germline V lookup: CDR1 SEHNR, CDR2 FQNEAQ (reference sequence). This CDR3 comprises 13 residues. The CDR3: CASSLQGAGEAFF. The CDR3 DNA follows: TGTGCCAGCAGCCTACAGGGGGCAGGTGAAGCTTTCTTT. The entire variable domain, with the rest obtained from reference TRBV7-9 and TRBJ1-1, is as follows: DTGVSQNPRHKITKRGQNVTFRCDPISEHNRLYWYRQTLGQGPEFLTYFQNEAQLEKSRLLSDRFSAERPKGSFSTLEIQRTEQGDSAMYLCASSLQGAGEAFFGQGTRLTVV.

V gene TRBV27 combines with J gene TRBJ2-2; D is possibly TRBD2 (6 bases). V was pared by 3 bases and J by 6 bases, with 14 bases between. This CDR3 is 15 amino acids long. The germline gives CDR1 MNHEY, CDR2 SMNVEV (reference sequence). As DNA, the CDR3 is TGTGCCAGCAGTTTCATAGCGGCCGGGGCCGGGGAGCTGTTTTTT. This translates into CASSFIAAGAGELFF.

The V gene is TRBV2, the J gene TRBJ2-7, with a weak D call TRBD1 (5 bases). V lost 5 bases, J lost 3 bases, and 17 bases lay in between. The CDR3 has 15 amino acids. Germline assignment: CDR1 SNHLY and CDR2 FYNNEI. The CDR3 nucleotides read TGTGCCAGCAGTATACCAGGGTCACTTTTCTACGAGCAGTACTTC. This codes for CASSIPGSLFYEQYF.

V is TRBV30 and J is TRBJ1-1; D not resolved. Germline CDR1 is GTSNPN and CDR2 is SVGIG (reference sequence). The CDR3 covers 15 residues. With 0 bases removed from V and 2 bases from J, the gap between germline ends came to 13 bases. CDR3 bases: TGTGCCTGGAGTGTATGGGCAGGCTCTAACACTGAAGCTTTCTTT. It translates to CAWSVWAGSNTEAFF.

This clone was recorded once. J is TRBJ1-3 and V is TRBV19, with D unclear. This CDR3 spans 17 amino acids. Trimming stripped 1 base from V and 0 bases from J, with 13 bases between. Germline V gene sequence: CDR1 LNHDA, CDR2 SQIVND (reference sequence). The CDR3 here is CASSIGARLISGNTIYF. CDR3 sequence (DNA): TGTGCCAGTAGTATAGGGGCCCGCCTAATCTCTGGAAACACCATATATTTT.

CDR3 region: CASSPHRSQPQHF. The CDR3 DNA is TGTGCCAGCAGCCCTCATAGAAGTCAGCCCCAGCATTTT. This chain joins TRBV3-1 (or the pseudogene TRBV3-2) and TRBJ1-5; no clear D gene. V lost 4 bases and J 6 bases, leaving 10 bases between the germline ends. Looked up from germline, CDR1 is LGHDT and CDR2 is YNNKEL (reference sequence). This CDR3 contains 13 residues.

V gene TRBV7-8 combines with J gene TRBJ2-4, with a weak D call TRBD2 (5 bases). Trimming removed 3 bases from V and 7 bases from J, with 13 bases in between. The CDR3 is 14 amino acids. Germline values: CDR1 SGHVS, CDR2 FQNEAQ. CDR3 DNA: TGTGCCAGCAGCTTCCCCCAGGCGGGTAACATTCAGTACTTC. Protein: CASSFPQAGNIQYF.

The chain has TRBV28 and TRBJ2-2, with a possible D match to TRBD1 (5 bases). V lost 3 bases and J 5 bases, leaving 22 bases between the germline ends. Looked up from germline, CDR1 is MDHEN and CDR2 is SYDVKM. This CDR3 is 18 amino acids long. In DNA, the CDR3 is TGTGCCAGCAGTTTCCTGCCGGAACAGGTGTTGGGAACCGGGGAGCTGTTTTTT. Translated, it gives CASSFLPEQVLGTGELFF.

This chain links TRBV7-3 with TRBJ2-3; 12 bases line up with TRBD2. The ends lost 4 bases at V and 5 bases at J; junction bases unmatched: 4. This CDR3 has 15 residues. Germline V CDR1 and CDR2: SGHTA, FQGTGA. CDR3 amino acids: CASSSSGLAGDTQYF. In nucleotides, the CDR3 is TGTGCCAGCAGCTCGTCGGGACTAGCGGGAGATACGCAGTATTTT.

The table lists this clone with a few counts. This chain uses TRBV4-3 with TRBJ1-1; TRBD1 might be the D (6 bases). Trimming removed 2 bases from V and 5 bases from J, with 9 bases in between. CDR3 size: 13 residues. The germline CDR1 and CDR2 sequences are LGHNA and YSLEER. DNA of the CDR3: TGCGCCAGCAGCCAAACAGGGAGAACTGAAGCTTTCTTT. This translates into CASSQTGRTEAFF.

This clone has only a few counts. V gene TRBV11-2 combines with J gene TRBJ2-5; 7 bases are a match to TRBD2. The CDR3 consists of 16 residues. The V segment lost 5 bases and the J segment 2 bases; nucleotides outside the gene matches: 11. CDR1 and CDR2 from the germline V gene are SGHAT and FQNNGV. The CDR3 nucleotides are TGTGCCAGCAGCCAAGTGGGGCGGGGGATACAAGAGACCCAGTACTTC. It translates to CASSQVGRGIQETQYF.

This rearrangement joins TRBV27 to TRBJ2-1; TRBD2 matches 9 bases. V shed 6 bases and J 4 bases; nucleotides not matched to a gene: 10. Germline CDR1 and CDR2: MNHEY and SMNVEV (reference sequence). CDR3 length: 16 residues. The CDR3 bases are TGTGCCAGCAGGACCCCGACTAGCGGACGATACAATGAGCAGTTCTTC. Its translation: CASRTPTSGRYNEQFF.

The chain links TRBV11-1 to TRBJ2-1, with 12 bases that match TRBD2. This CDR3 comprises 15 residues. Unmatched junction bases numbered 5, after V lost 7 bases and J lost 4 bases. The germline CDR1 and CDR2 sequences are SGHAT and FQDESV (reference sequence). Here the CDR3 reads CASNLAGGFYNEQFF. The CDR3 DNA reads TGTGCCAGCAACCTAGCGGGGGGGTTTTACAATGAGCAGTTCTTC.

V usage is TRBV4-3 and J usage is TRBJ1-6, with a possible D match to TRBD1 (5 bases). V lost 0 bases and J lost 2, with 14 bases in between. CDR3 length: 18 residues. CDR1 and CDR2 from the germline V gene are LGHNA and YSLEER. The CDR3 DNA reads TGCGCCAGCAGCCAAGATCCTGGGAGGGGCGCCTATAATTCACCCCTCCACTTT. Translated, it gives CASSQDPGRGAYNSPLHF.

This clone was recorded only once. This sequence joins TRBV18 and TRBJ1-2, with TRBD1 identical over 7 bases. This CDR3 has 14 residues. Germline V lookup: CDR1 KGHSH, CDR2 LQKENI. J was trimmed by 3 bases and V by 4 bases; bases with no gene match: 5. CDR3 sequence (DNA): TGTGCCAGCTCACAGACCGGGACAGACTATGGCTACACCTTC. Amino acid sequence: CASSQTGTDYGYTF.

Note on this clone: Other DNA sequences within the sample encode an identical CDR3. The chain has TRBV5-1 and TRBJ2-3; the match to TRBD1 covers 7 bases. V shed 1 base and J 3 bases; nucleotides not matched to a gene: 5. Looked up from germline, CDR1 is SGHRS and CDR2 is YFSETQ. The CDR3 runs 15 residues. The CDR3 region is CASSLRGLGTDTQYF. The CDR3 region has the DNA TGCGCCAGCAGCTTGAGGGGGCTAGGGACAGATACGCAGTATTTT.

The chain employs TRBV7-2 and TRBJ1-3; no clear D gene. Per the germline V gene, CDR1 is SGHTA and CDR2 is FQGNSA. The CDR3 runs to 14 residues. V was cut by 3 bases and J by 4 bases, with 10 bases left in between. The CDR3 sequence: CASSLYGLGNTIYF. The CDR3, as DNA: TGTGCCAGCAGCTTGTACGGTTTAGGAAACACCATATATTTT. Using reference TRBV7-2 and TRBJ1-3 for the parts outside the CDR3, the full variable domain is GAGVSQSPSNKVTEKGKDVELRCDPISGHTALYWYRQSLGQGLEFLIYFQGNSAPDKSGLPSDRFSAERTGGSVSTLTIQRTQQEDSAVYLCASSLYGLGNTIYFGEGSWLTVV.

The chain couples TRBV24-1 to TRBJ2-3; D possibly corresponds to TRBD2 (6 bases). This CDR3 has 15 amino acids. V was pared by 4 bases and J by 1 base, with 11 bases between. Per germline, CDR1 KGHDR and CDR2 SFDVKD. CDR3 amino acids: CATSESTGGTDTQYF. In nucleotides, the CDR3 is TGTGCCACCAGTGAGTCTACGGGGGGCACAGATACGCAGTATTTT.

This clone was picked up a small number of times. The J gene is TRBJ2-1, the V gene TRBV5-1, with TRBD1 identical over 9 bases. The CDR3 consists of 20 residues. V was pared by 4 bases and J by 6 bases, with 23 bases of the junction left unmatched. Germline V CDR1 and CDR2: SGHRS, YFSETQ. The CDR3 DNA is TGCGCCAGCAGCCGTCCTCCTGGGACAGGGAAGGGTCGTGATCCCAATGAGCAGTTCTTC. Residues: CASSRPPGTGKGRDPNEQFF.